The 16 T cell receptor beta chains presented below share a single source sample, sequenced in a study of identical twins. One entry per CDR3 protein results from TCRdb running MiXCR on the 5' RACE reads. The sample includes approximately 300,000 distinct CDR3 sequences, less than 9.5% of them seen just once. The data also belong to a second study, concerning yellow fever vaccine responses in identical twins.

Input material: CD8+ T cells sorted from blood. These receptors came from a woman under 30 in good health.

A few counts support this clonotype. The chain carries TRBV7-6 and TRBJ2-1; perhaps TRBD2 as D (5 bases). The length of the CDR3 is 15 residues. The V gene lost 2 bases and the J gene lost 5 bases, with 13 bases spanning the gap. Germline V CDR1 and CDR2: SGHVS, FNYEAQ. CDR3 in amino acids: CASSLQPHGDNEQFF. The CDR3, as DNA: TGTGCCAGCAGCTTACAGCCTCACGGGGACAATGAGCAGTTCTTC.

In this sample, this clonotype turned up a few times. The chain employs TRBV20-1 and TRBJ2-1; 8 positions agree with TRBD2. The CDR3 is made up of 13 amino acids. CDR1 and CDR2 from the germline V gene are DFQATT and SNEGSKA (reference sequence). Trimming cost V 4 bases and J 8 bases; bases outside gene matches: 7. The CDR3 is CSATSSGLDEQFF. For the CDR3, the DNA is TGCAGTGCTACCTCCTCGGGACTAGATGAGCAGTTCTTC.

This clonotype appeared a few times. This chain connects TRBV6-5 to TRBJ2-3; D not certain. CDR3 length: 14 amino acids. Germline assignment: CDR1 MNHEY and CDR2 SVGAGI. V lost 4 bases, J lost 2 bases, and 10 bases lay in between. CDR3 loop: CASSFDRATDTQYF. Here the CDR3 DNA reads TGTGCCAGCAGTTTCGACCGGGCCACAGATACGCAGTATTTT.

This clonotype has ten or more counts. The chain links TRBV27 to TRBJ1-6; D possibly corresponds to TRBD1 (5 bases). This CDR3 has 15 amino acids. Germline V lookup: CDR1 MNHEY, CDR2 SMNVEV (reference sequence). V was cut by 1 base and J by 8 bases, with 12 bases left in between. The CDR3 here is CASSLWGEVDSPLHF. The CDR3, as DNA: TGTGCCAGCAGTTTATGGGGGGAGGTAGATTCACCCCTCCACTTT.

This clonotype was counted only a few times. The V and J genes are TRBV11-2 and TRBJ2-7, with 8 bases that match TRBD2. From germline, CDR1 is SGHAT and CDR2 FQNNGV. V gave up 1 base and J gave up 2 bases; unmatched junction bases: 4. The CDR3 is 15 amino acids. The CDR3 coding sequence is TGTGCCAGCAGCTTAGTTAGCGGGATGACCTACGAGCAGTACTTC. It codes for CASSLVSGMTYEQYF.

This clonotype showed up just a few times. This chain links TRBV7-3 with TRBJ2-7, with unresolved D. The CDR3 consists of 13 residues. Germline V gives CDR1 SGHTA, CDR2 FQGTGA. Trimming took 7 bases from V and 3 from J, leaving 13 bases between them. CDR3 nucleotide sequence: TGTGCCAGCATCCCTTTCCCGGTCTACGAGCAGTACTTC. Translating gives CASIPFPVYEQYF.

The chain uses TRBV12-3 or TRBV12-4 and TRBJ2-7; 8 bases agree with TRBD1. The CDR3 loop spans 12 amino acids. V dropped 8 bases and J dropped 1; count of bases not matched to a gene: 1. The CDR3: CASGTGSYEQYF. As DNA, the CDR3 is TGTGCCAGCGGGACAGGTTCCTACGAGCAGTACTTC.

In this sample, this clonotype turned up many times. The chain employs TRBV7-9 and TRBJ2-2; D is possibly TRBD1 (5 bases). The V gene lost 2 bases and the J gene lost 4 bases, with 11 bases spanning the gap. Germline assignment: CDR1 SEHNR and CDR2 FQNEAQ (reference sequence). The CDR3 consists of 15 residues. CDR3 sequence: CASSLLSGITGELFF. CDR3 DNA: TGTGCCAGCAGCTTACTCTCAGGGATCACCGGGGAGCTGTTTTTT.

The chain has TRBV6-5 and TRBJ2-5, with D possibly matching TRBD2 (5 bases). CDR3 length: 16 amino acids. Germline loops: CDR1 MNHEY, CDR2 SVGAGI. The V gene lost 0 bases and the J gene lost 5 bases, with 16 bases spanning the gap. The CDR3 region is CASSYSMMGLAETQYF. CDR3 bases: TGTGCCAGCAGTTACTCGATGATGGGTTTAGCGGAGACCCAGTACTTC.

This clonotype came up many times. The chain joins TRBV29-1 to TRBJ2-7, with 7 bases identical to TRBD2. The CDR3 spans 13 residues. V shed 6 bases and J 3 bases; nucleotides not matched to a gene: 8. Germline CDR1 is SQVTM and CDR2 is ANQGSEA. This chain's CDR3 is CSVKLALSYEQYF. The CDR3 bases are TGCAGCGTGAAACTAGCGCTAAGCTACGAGCAGTACTTC.

The CDR3 nucleotides are TGTGCCAGCAGCCAGAATCCGGGACGATTCCCCAATGAGCAGTTCTTC. Its protein product is CASSQNPGRFPNEQFF. The chain is built from TRBV3-1 and TRBJ2-1, with D perhaps TRBD1 or TRBD2 (5 bases each). Germline values: CDR1 LGHDT, CDR2 YNNKEL (reference sequence). Trimming cost V 3 bases and J 6 bases, with 18 bases left between them. The CDR3 sequence is 16 residues long.

This clonotype was found a few times. V and J are TRBV4-3 and TRBJ2-7; TRBD2 matches 9 bases. The CDR3 sequence is 16 residues long. Germline loops: CDR1 LGHNA, CDR2 YSLEER. The ends lost 2 bases at V and 3 bases at J; junction bases unmatched: 8. The CDR3 reads CASSQHLAGEVYEQYF. CDR3 nucleotide sequence: TGCGCCAGCAGCCAACATTTAGCGGGAGAGGTCTACGAGCAGTACTTC.

This clonotype was seen at least ten times. V gene TRBV7-8 combines with J gene TRBJ1-3, with a weak D call TRBD1 (6 bases). Deletions cut 5 bases from V and 0 bases from J, with 11 bases between. Germline lookup yields CDR1 SGHVS and CDR2 FQNEAQ. This CDR3 has 15 amino acids. CDR3 sequence: CASSVPDSSGNTIYF. As DNA, the CDR3 is TGTGCCAGCAGCGTCCCGGACAGCTCTGGAAACACCATATATTTT.

The chain joins TRBV4-2 to TRBJ2-7; D uncertain. This CDR3 comprises 14 residues. Germline V gene data show CDR1 as LGHNA and CDR2 as YNFKEQ. Trimming took off 0 bases at V and 3 bases at J, with 9 bases between the two ends. The CDR3 DNA reads TGTGCCAGCAGCCAAGATCCGACGGTCTACGAGCAGTACTTC. Translated: CASSQDPTVYEQYF.

There are a few counts of this clonotype. The chain combines TRBV20-1 with TRBJ2-7; D is uncertain. The CDR3 spans 13 residues. Germline lookup yields CDR1 DFQATT and CDR2 SNEGSKA (reference sequence). Trimming cost V 4 bases and J 0 bases, with 10 bases left between them. The DNA for the CDR3 is TGCAGTGCTACTTGGTCTGGCTCCTACGAGCAGTACTTC. Its protein product is CSATWSGSYEQYF.

This clonotype was detected many times. The CDR3 DNA reads TGCGCCAGCAGCCAAGGAGCGAGTAGCGGCACAGATACGCAGTATTTT. Translation: CASSQGASSGTDTQYF. The chain employs TRBV4-3 and TRBJ2-3; a possible D gene is TRBD2 (5 bases). The germline V gene encodes CDR1 LGHNA and CDR2 YSLEER. CDR3 length: 16 residues. Trimming removed 1 base at V and 1 base at J, with 12 bases between.